This entry lists 17 T cell receptor beta chains sequenced from one sample in a study of T cells after yellow fever vaccination. TCRdb re-called the 5' RACE reads with MiXCR, one entry per CDR3 protein. The table includes 200,000 to 300,000 distinct CDR3 sequences, 13% detected once. Sequencing used CD4+ T cells sorted from PBMCs, obtained 45 days after the yellow fever booster vaccination. Receptors originate from a man younger than 45 who received the YFV17D yellow fever vaccine.

This chain connects TRBV6-2 or TRBV6-3 to TRBJ2-4; TRBD2 is a possible D gene (6 bases). The CDR3 extends over 14 amino acids. Germline CDR1 MNHEY, CDR2 SVGEGT. The V end was cut by 2 bases, the J end by 9 bases, with 14 bases between. The chain's CDR3 is CASSYGGTWTIQYF. The CDR3, as DNA: TGTGCCAGCAGTTACGGGGGGACTTGGACCATTCAGTACTTC.

The rearrangement links TRBV20-1 to TRBJ2-5, with D unresolved. Germline-derived CDR1 and CDR2 are DFQATT and SNEGSKA (reference sequence). This CDR3 spans 15 amino acids. The V end was cut by 4 bases, the J end by 1 base, with 16 bases between. The CDR3 here is CSAIDGRVPQETQYF. The CDR3 bases are TGCAGTGCTATCGACGGACGGGTACCCCAAGAGACCCAGTACTTC.

The rearrangement uses TRBV7-8 and TRBJ2-2; 7 bases match TRBD2. Germline V gene lookup returns CDR1 SGHVS and CDR2 FQNEAQ. The CDR3 contains 14 residues. V was pared by 4 bases and J by 6 bases, with 5 bases of the junction left unmatched. The CDR3 loop reads CASSSGTIPGELFF. DNA of the CDR3: TGTGCCAGCAGCTCCGGGACTATCCCCGGGGAGCTGTTTTTT.

This chain links TRBV20-1 with TRBJ1-5; 7 bases agree with TRBD1. The CDR3 length is 15 residues. The V segment lost 1 base and the J segment 3 bases; nucleotides outside the gene matches: 6. The germline V gene has CDR1 DFQATT and CDR2 SNEGSKA (reference sequence). In DNA, the CDR3 is TGCAGTGCTAGAGTGTTGGGACAGCTCAATCAGCCCCAGCATTTT. Protein product: CSARVLGQLNQPQHF.

V gene TRBV12-3 or TRBV12-4 combines with J gene TRBJ2-2; tentatively, D is TRBD2 (5 bases). CDR3 length: 13 residues. This CDR3 reads CARDDEGGGELFF. CDR3 DNA sequence: TGTGCACGCGACGATGAAGGAGGTGGGGAGCTGTTTTTT.

A few counts support this clonotype. This sequence joins TRBV12-3 or TRBV12-4 and TRBJ2-2; a possible D gene is TRBD2 (6 bases). The ends were cut back, 8 bases at V and 1 base at J, with 17 bases in the middle. This CDR3 has 16 residues. The CDR3 bases are TGTGCCAGCCGACTCGCGGGACGGGGGAACACCGGGGAGCTGTTTTTT. This encodes CASRLAGRGNTGELFF.

The rearrangement uses TRBV5-6 and TRBJ2-5; maybe TRBD2 (5 bases). The CDR3 spans 14 residues. The V gene lost 1 base and the J gene lost 4 bases, with 11 bases spanning the gap. The V gene's germline CDR1 is SGHDT and CDR2 YYEEEE. CDR3 in amino acids: CASSLRQSGETQYF. CDR3 DNA: TGTGCCAGCAGCTTGAGGCAAAGCGGAGAGACCCAGTACTTC. Together with reference TRBV5-6 and TRBJ2-5, the CDR3 gives the full variable domain: DAGVTQSPTHLIKTRGQQVTLRCSPKSGHDTVSWYQQALGQGPQFIFQYYEEEERQRGNFPDRFSGHQFPNYSSELNVNALLLGDSALYLCASSLRQSGETQYFGPGTRLLVL.

Only a few counts were recorded for this clonotype. This rearrangement joins TRBV7-2 to TRBJ1-4; TRBD1 is a possible D gene (5 bases). V gave up 6 bases and J gave up 7 bases, with 15 bases separating them. Germline lookup yields CDR1 SGHTA and CDR2 FQGNSA. CDR3 length: 14 residues. Written as DNA, the CDR3 is TGTGCCAGCAGTGAGGGGCCCCGAGGTGAAAAACTGTTTTTT. Translating gives CASSEGPRGEKLFF.

Only a few counts were recorded for this clonotype. The chain joins TRBV12-3 or TRBV12-4 to TRBJ2-3, with TRBD2 matching over 14 bases. Unmatched junction bases numbered 2, after V lost 3 bases and J lost 3 bases. This CDR3 is built from 16 residues. CDR3: CASSFGTSGRTDTQYF. The CDR3 DNA is TGTGCCAGCAGTTTCGGGACTAGCGGGAGAACAGATACGCAGTATTTT.

The chain carries TRBV20-1 and TRBJ2-3, with D unresolved. CDR3 length equals 14 residues. V lost 3 bases and J 3 bases, leaving 13 bases between the germline ends. Germline V gene sequence: CDR1 DFQATT, CDR2 SNEGSKA (reference sequence). The CDR3 sequence is CSARKGETTDTQYF. For the CDR3, the DNA is TGCAGTGCTAGGAAGGGCGAAACGACAGATACGCAGTATTTT.

The chain combines TRBV25-1 with TRBJ2-3; 10 bases are a match to TRBD2. Germline CDR1 MGHDK, CDR2 SYGVNS. V dropped 3 bases and J dropped 2; count of bases not matched to a gene: 2. CDR3 size: 15 residues. CDR3 nucleotides: TGTGCCAGCAGTGATAGCGGGAGGCCCACAGATACGCAGTATTTT. Its translation: CASSDSGRPTDTQYF.

In its sample, this clonotype was seen a few times. The chain employs TRBV11-1 and TRBJ2-5; tentatively, D is TRBD2 (6 bases). This CDR3 spans 20 amino acids. CDR1 is SGHAT, CDR2 FQDESV, per germline (reference sequence). V was clipped by 4 bases and J by 1 base, with 28 bases between them. The CDR3 region has the DNA TGTGCCAGCAGCTCCGGGGGTGGGGGAGCCCTTTCCGGACGCCAAGAGACCCAGTACTTC. Amino acid sequence: CASSSGGGGALSGRQETQYF.

This chain links TRBV6-1 with TRBJ2-1; TRBD2 agrees at 7 bases. The length of the CDR3 is 15 residues. Germline V lookup: CDR1 MNHNS, CDR2 SASEGT. J gave up 2 bases and V 11 bases, and 12 bases lay outside the gene matches. CDR3 amino acids: CAVRRAGSPYNEQFF. CDR3 DNA sequence: TGTGCCGTAAGACGAGCGGGATCCCCCTACAATGAGCAGTTCTTC.

The chain uses TRBV7-2 and TRBJ2-7; TRBD2 aligns across 10 bases. Unmatched junction bases numbered 10, after V lost 0 bases and J lost 2 bases. CDR3 length: 18 residues. Germline CDR1 and CDR2: SGHTA and FQGNSA. CDR3 nucleotide sequence: TGTGCCAGCAGCTTAGCGTCGGGACTAGCGCTCAACACCTACGAGCAGTACTTC. Protein product: CASSLASGLALNTYEQYF.

Only a few counts were recorded for this clonotype. The chain joins TRBV20-1 to TRBJ1-5; D is ambiguous. Germline CDR1 reads DFQATT; CDR2 reads SNEGSKA (reference sequence). This CDR3 is built from 12 residues. V lost 3 bases, J lost 1 base, and 4 bases lay in between. For the CDR3, the DNA is TGCAGTGCTAGCAGAAGCAATCAGCCCCAGCATTTT. Its protein is CSASRSNQPQHF.

The table lists this clonotype with a count of one. The chain couples TRBV7-8 to TRBJ2-1; TRBD2 is a possible D gene (5 bases). CDR3 length: 17 residues. CDR1 and CDR2 (germline): SGHVS, FQNEAQ. The ends were cut back, 8 bases at V and 0 bases at J, with 20 bases in the middle. CDR3 loop: CASVAGVRESSYNEQFF. The CDR3 DNA sequence: TGTGCCAGCGTTGCCGGTGTAAGGGAGAGCTCCTACAATGAGCAGTTCTTC.

The V call is TRBV18, the J call TRBJ1-1; 11 bases are shared with TRBD1. Germline V lookup: CDR1 KGHSH, CDR2 LQKENI. CDR3 size: 18 residues. V was clipped by 3 bases and J by 0 bases; unmatched bases: 9. The CDR3 sequence is CASSPYRDRGEMNTEAFF. Here the CDR3 DNA reads TGTGCCAGCTCACCTTACCGGGACAGGGGGGAGATGAACACTGAAGCTTTCTTT.